Given below is one T cell receptor beta chain in context. Antigen specificity is unknown. These data originate in a study of CD8+ T cells in alopecia areata. Study-wide findings and caveats: Relative to normal scalp, lesional scalp, especially alopecia totalis/universalis, showed higher clonality.

With 5 bases clipped from V and 5 bases from J, the junction kept 8 bases outside the gene matches. Germline V gene lookup returns CDR1 SGHTA and CDR2 FQGNSA. This CDR3 is built from 14 residues. Extracted RNA was reverse transcribed, and the resulting cDNA served as sequencing template. Some clones are missing from TCRdb's copy, which holds only in-frame ones; the method was immunoSEQ multiplex PCR. Found here are 90,000 to 130,000 clones, around 59% of them singletons; the top ten hold roughly 19%. The gene calls are TRBV7-2 and TRBJ2-7; TRBD2 matches 8 bases. The clonotype was recovered from a human donor in good health. Sequenced input: CD8+ T cells sorted from blood. The CDR3 nucleotides read TGTGCCAGCAGCCCGACCGGGGGGGGCAACGAGCAGTACTTC. Translating it yields CASSPTGGGNEQYF.